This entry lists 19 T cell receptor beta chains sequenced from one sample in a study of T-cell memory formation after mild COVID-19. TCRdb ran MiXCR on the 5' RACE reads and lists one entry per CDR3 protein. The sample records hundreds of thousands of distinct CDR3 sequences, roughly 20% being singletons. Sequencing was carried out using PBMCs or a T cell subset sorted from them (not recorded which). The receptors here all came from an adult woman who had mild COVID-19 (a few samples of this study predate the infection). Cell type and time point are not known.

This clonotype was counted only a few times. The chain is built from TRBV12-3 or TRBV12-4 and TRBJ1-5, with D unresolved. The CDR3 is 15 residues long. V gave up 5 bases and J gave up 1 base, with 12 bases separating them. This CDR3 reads CASSEWTGSNQPQHF. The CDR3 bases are TGTGCCAGCAGTGAATGGACGGGAAGCAATCAGCCCCAGCATTTT.

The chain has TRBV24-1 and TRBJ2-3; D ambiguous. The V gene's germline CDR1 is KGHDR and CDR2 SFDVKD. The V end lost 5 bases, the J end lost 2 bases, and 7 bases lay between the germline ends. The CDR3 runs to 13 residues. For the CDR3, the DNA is TGTGCCACCAGTGGCGTGAACACAGATACGCAGTATTTT. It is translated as CATSGVNTDTQYF.

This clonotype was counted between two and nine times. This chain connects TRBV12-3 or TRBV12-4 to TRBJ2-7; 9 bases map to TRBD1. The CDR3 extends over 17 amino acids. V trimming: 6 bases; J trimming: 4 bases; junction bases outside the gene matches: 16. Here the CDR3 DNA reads TGTGCCAGCAGCCCAACCTTTGGGACAGGGAGGCTATACGAGCAGTACTTC. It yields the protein CASSPTFGTGRLYEQYF.

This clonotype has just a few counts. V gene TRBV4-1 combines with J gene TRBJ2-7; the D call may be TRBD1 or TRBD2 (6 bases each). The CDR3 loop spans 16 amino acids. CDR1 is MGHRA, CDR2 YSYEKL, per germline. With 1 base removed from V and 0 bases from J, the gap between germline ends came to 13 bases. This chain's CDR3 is CASSQAVGGYSYEQYF. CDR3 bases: TGCGCCAGCAGCCAAGCTGTAGGGGGGTACTCCTACGAGCAGTACTTC.

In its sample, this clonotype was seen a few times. CDR3 sequence reads: CASSLAGRIAKNIQYF. Written as DNA, the CDR3 is TGTGCCAGCAGTTTAGCGGGGAGGATTGCCAAAAACATTCAGTACTTC. V usage is TRBV12-3 or TRBV12-4 and J usage is TRBJ2-4; D perhaps matches TRBD2 (6 bases). The CDR3 covers 16 residues. Trimming stripped 0 bases from V and 1 base from J, with 10 bases between.

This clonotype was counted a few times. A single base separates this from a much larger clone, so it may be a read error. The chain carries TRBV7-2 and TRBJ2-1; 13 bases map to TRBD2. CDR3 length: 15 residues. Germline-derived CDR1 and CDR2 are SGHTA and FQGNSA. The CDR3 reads CASSQLAGGPGEQSF. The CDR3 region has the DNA TGTGCCAGCAGCCAACTAGCGGGAGGGCCGGGTGAGCAGTCCTTC.

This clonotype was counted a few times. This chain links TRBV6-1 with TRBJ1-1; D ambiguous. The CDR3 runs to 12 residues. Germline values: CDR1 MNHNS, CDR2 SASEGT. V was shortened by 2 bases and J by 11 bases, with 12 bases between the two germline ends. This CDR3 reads CASSETRFLAFF. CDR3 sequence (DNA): TGTGCCAGCAGTGAAACTAGATTTCTGGCTTTCTTT.

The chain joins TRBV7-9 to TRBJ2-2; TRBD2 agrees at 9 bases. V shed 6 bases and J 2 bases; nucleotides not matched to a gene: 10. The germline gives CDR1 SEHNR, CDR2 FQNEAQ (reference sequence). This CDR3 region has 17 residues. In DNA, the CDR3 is TGTGCCAGCAGGGTTCATATAGCGGGAGCTAACACCGGGGAGCTGTTTTTT. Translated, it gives CASRVHIAGANTGELFF.

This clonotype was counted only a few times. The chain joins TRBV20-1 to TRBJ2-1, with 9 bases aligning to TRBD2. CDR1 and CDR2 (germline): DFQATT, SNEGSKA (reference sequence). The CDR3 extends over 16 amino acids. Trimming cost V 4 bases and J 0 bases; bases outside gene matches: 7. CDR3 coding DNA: TGCAGTGCTAACACACTAGCGGGCCGCTCCTACAATGAGCAGTTCTTC. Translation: CSANTLAGRSYNEQFF.

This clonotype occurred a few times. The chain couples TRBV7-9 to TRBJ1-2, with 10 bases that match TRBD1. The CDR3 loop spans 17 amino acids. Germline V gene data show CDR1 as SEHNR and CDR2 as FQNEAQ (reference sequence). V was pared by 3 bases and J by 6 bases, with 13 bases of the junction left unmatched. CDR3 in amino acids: CASSFPPGQGTSHGYTF. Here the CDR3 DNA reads TGTGCCAGCAGCTTCCCCCCGGGACAGGGGACGTCTCATGGCTACACCTTC.

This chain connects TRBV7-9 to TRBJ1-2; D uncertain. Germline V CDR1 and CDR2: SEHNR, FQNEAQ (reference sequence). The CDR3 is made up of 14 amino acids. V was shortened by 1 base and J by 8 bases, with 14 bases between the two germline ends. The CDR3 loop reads CASSLGARPRGYTF. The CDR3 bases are TGTGCCAGCAGCTTAGGAGCCCGACCGAGGGGCTACACCTTC.

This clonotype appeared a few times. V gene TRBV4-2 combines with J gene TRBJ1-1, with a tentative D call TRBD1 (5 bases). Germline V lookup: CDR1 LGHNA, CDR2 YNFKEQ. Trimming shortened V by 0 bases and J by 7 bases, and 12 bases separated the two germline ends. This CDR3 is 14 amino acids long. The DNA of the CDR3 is TGTGCCAGCAGCCAAGAGCCAGGGATTCTTGAAGCTTTCTTT. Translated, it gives CASSQEPGILEAFF.

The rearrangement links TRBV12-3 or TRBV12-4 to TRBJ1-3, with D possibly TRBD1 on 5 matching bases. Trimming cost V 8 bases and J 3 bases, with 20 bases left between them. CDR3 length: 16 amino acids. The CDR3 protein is CASSERGRALGNTIYF. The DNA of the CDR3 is TGTGCCAGCTCCGAAAGAGGCAGGGCACTTGGAAACACCATATATTTT.

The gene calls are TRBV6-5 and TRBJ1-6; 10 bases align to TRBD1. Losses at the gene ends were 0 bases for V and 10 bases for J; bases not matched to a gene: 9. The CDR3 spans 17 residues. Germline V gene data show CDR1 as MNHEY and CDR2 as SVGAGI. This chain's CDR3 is CASSYSGTGVGISPLHF. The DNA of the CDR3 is TGTGCCAGCAGTTACTCTGGGACAGGGGTTGGGATCTCACCCCTCCACTTT.

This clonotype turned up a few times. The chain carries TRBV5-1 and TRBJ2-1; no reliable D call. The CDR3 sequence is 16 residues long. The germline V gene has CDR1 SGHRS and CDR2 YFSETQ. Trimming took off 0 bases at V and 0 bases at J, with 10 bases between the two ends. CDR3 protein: CASSLASQSSYNEQFF. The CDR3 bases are TGCGCCAGCAGCTTGGCTAGTCAAAGCTCCTACAATGAGCAGTTCTTC.

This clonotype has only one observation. This CDR3 reads CASSLRTAFTSTQDYGYTF. In DNA form, the CDR3 reads TGTGCCAGCAGCCTAAGGACAGCCTTTACATCGACCCAGGACTATGGCTACACCTTC. The chain recombines TRBV7-2 with TRBJ1-2; a possible D gene is TRBD1 (6 bases). This CDR3 contains 19 residues. Deletions cut 5 bases from V and 3 bases from J, with 28 bases between. Germline CDR1 is SGHTA and CDR2 is FQGNSA. Supplemented by reference TRBV7-2 and TRBJ1-2, the full variable domain reads GAGVSQSPSNKVTEKGKDVELRCDPISGHTALYWYRQSLGQGLEFLIYFQGNSAPDKSGLPSDRFSAERTGGSVSTLTIQRTQQEDSAVYLCASSLRTAFTSTQDYGYTFGSGTRLTVV.

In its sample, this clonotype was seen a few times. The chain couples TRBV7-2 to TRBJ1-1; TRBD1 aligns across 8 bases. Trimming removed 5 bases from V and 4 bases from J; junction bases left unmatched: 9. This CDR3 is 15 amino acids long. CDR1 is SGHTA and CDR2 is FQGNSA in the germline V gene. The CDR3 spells CASSLQGGASTEAFF. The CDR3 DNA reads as TGTGCCAGCAGCCTACAGGGGGGCGCGAGCACTGAAGCTTTCTTT.

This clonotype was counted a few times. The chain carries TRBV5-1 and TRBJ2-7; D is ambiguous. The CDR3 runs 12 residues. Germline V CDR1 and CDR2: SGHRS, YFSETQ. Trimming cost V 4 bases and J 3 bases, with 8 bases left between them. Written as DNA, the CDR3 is TGCGCCAGCAGCCCGGACGTCTACGAGCAGTACTTC. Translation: CASSPDVYEQYF.

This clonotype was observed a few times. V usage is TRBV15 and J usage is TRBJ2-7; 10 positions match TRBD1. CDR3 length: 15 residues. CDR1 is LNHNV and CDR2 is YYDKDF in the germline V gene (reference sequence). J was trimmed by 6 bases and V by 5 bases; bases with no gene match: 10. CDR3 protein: CATSGKDRGSLEQYF. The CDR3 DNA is TGTGCCACCAGCGGAAAGGACAGGGGGTCTCTCGAGCAGTACTTC.